This T cell receptor beta chain was documented in a study of blood T cell repertoires in COVID-19. Using immunoSEQ multiplex PCR, the repertoire was profiled, and TCRdb retains in-frame clones only, with some absent. Among approximately 150,000 clones listed, 88% were seen once. There are 14 residues in the CDR3. Looked up from germline, CDR1 is LNHDA and CDR2 is SQIVND (reference sequence). V was pared by 4 bases and J by 7 bases, with 9 bases of the junction left unmatched. V gene TRBV19 combines with J gene TRBJ1-1, with TRBD1 matching 7 bases. Sequenced material: peripheral blood. This clonotype originated in a man in his 70s with acute or convalescent COVID-19. CDR3 amino acids: CASSTVAGGIEAFF. The CDR3 nucleotides read TGTGCCAGTAGTACGGTCGCAGGGGGAATTGAAGCTTTCTTT.